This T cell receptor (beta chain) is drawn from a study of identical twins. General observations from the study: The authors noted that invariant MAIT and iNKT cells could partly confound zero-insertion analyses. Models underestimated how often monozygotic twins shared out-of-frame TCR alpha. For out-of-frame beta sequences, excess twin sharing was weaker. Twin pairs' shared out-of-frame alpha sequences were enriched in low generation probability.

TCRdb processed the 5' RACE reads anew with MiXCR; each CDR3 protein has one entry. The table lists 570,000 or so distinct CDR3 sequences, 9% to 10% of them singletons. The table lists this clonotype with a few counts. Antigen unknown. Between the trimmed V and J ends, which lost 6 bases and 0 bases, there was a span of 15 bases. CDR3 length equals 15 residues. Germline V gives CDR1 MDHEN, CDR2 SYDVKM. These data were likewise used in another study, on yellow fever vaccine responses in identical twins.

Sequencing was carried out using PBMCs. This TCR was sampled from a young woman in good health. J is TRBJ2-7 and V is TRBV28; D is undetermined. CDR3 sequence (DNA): TGTGCCAGCAGGACCGAGGCAGTTAACTCCTACGAGCAGTACTTC. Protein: CASRTEAVNSYEQYF.